This T cell receptor (beta chain) was profiled in a study of T cells in Graves' hyperthyroidism and ophthalmopathy. Many counts were recorded for this clonotype. CDR1 and CDR2 (germline): SNHLY, FYNNEI. V gave up 6 bases and J gave up 3 bases; unmatched junction bases: 6. The CDR3 is made up of 14 amino acids. Amplified TCR beta CDR3 regions came from RNA transcripts. The HTBI primer set served for first-round RT-PCR of the TCR CDR3. In TCRdb, the multiplex PCR reads were re-called with MiXCR into one record per CDR3 protein. The table shows about 380,000 distinct CDR3 sequences, with around 13% occurring only once.

The chain has TRBV2 and TRBJ2-5; 8 positions agree with TRBD2. The TCR was taken from a woman in her 30s with Graves' ophthalmopathy. The specimen sequenced was blood. CDR3 sequence: CASSFIAGKETQYF. The CDR3 bases are TGTGCCAGCAGCTTCATAGCGGGGAAAGAGACCCAGTACTTC.